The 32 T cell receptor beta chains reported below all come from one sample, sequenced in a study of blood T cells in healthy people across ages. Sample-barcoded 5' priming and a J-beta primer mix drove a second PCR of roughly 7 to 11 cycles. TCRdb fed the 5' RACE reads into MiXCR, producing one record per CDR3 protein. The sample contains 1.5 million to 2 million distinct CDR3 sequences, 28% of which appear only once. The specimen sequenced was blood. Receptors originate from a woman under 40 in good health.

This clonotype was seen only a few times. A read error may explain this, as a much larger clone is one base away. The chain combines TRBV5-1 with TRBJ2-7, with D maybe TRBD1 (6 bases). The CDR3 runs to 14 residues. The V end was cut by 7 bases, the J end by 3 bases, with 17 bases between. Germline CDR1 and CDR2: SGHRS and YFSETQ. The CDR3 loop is CASPTGHHVYEQYF. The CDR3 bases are TGCGCCAGCCCTACGGGACACCACGTCTACGAGCAGTACTTC. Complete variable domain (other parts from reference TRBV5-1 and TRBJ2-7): KAGVTQTPRYLIKTRGQQVTLSCSPISGHRSVSWYQQTPGQGLQFLFEYFSETQRNKGNFPGRFSGRQFSNSRSEMNVSTLELGDSALYLCASPTGHHVYEQYFGPGTRLTVT.

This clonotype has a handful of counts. CDR3 in DNA: TGCAGCGTTGACAGGGAAAGGATCTCAGATACGCAGTATTTT. Amino acids: CSVDRERISDTQYF. This chain connects TRBV29-1 to TRBJ2-3; TRBD1 is a possible D gene (5 bases). CDR1 and CDR2 from the germline V gene are SQVTM and ANQGSEA. The CDR3 is 14 residues long. V was clipped by 3 bases and J by 4 bases, with 14 bases between them.

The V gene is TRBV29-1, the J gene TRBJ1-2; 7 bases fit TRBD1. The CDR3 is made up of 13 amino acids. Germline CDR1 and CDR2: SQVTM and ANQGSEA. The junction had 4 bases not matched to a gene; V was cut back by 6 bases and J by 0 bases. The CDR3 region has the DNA TGCAGCGTGGCGGGACAGACTAACTATGGCTACACCTTC. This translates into CSVAGQTNYGYTF.

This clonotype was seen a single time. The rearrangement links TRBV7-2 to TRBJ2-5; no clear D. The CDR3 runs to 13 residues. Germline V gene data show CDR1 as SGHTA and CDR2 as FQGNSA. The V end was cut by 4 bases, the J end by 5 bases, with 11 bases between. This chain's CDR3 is CASSSRWRETQYF. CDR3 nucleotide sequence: TGTGCCAGCAGCTCCCGTTGGCGCGAGACCCAGTACTTC.

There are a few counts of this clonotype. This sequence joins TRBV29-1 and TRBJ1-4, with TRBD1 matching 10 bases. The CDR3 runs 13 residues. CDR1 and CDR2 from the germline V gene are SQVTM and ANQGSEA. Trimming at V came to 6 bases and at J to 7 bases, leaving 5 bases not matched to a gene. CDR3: CSVRQGAGEKLFF. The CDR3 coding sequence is TGCAGCGTCAGACAGGGGGCCGGTGAAAAACTGTTTTTT. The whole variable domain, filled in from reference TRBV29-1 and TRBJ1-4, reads SAVISQKPSRDICQRGTSLTIQCQVDSQVTMMFWYRQQPGQSLTLIATANQGSEATYESGFVIDKFPISRPNLTFSTLTVSNMSPEDSSIYLCSVRQGAGEKLFFGSGTQLSVL.

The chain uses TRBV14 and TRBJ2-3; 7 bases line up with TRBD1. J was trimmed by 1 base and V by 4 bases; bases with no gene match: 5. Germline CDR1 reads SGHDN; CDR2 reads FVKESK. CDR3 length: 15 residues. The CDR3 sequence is CASSPVTGGTDTQYF. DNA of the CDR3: TGTGCCAGCAGCCCGGTCACAGGGGGCACAGATACGCAGTATTTT. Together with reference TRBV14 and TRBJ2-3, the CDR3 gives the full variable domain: EAGVTQFPSHSVIEKGQTVTLRCDPISGHDNLYWYRRVMGKEIKFLLHFVKESKQDESGMPNNRFLAERTGGTYSTLKVQPAELEDSGVYFCASSPVTGGTDTQYFGPGTRLTVL.

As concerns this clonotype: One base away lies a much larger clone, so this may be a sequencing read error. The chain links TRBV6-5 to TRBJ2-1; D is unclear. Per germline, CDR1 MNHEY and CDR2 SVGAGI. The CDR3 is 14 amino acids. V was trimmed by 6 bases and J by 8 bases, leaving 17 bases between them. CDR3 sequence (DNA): TGTGCCAGCAGCGCACGGAGCAGAGGCTATGAGCAGTTCTTC. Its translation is CASSARSRGYEQFF.

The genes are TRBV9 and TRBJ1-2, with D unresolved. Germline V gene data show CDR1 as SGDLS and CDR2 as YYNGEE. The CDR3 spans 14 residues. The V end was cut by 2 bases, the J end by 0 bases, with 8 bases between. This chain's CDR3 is CASSVEGTNYGYTF. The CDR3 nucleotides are TGTGCCAGCAGCGTGGAAGGGACTAACTATGGCTACACCTTC.

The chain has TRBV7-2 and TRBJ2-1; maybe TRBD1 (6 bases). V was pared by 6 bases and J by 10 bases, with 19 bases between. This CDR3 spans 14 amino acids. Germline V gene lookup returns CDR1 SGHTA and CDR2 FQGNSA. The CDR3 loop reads CASRNTGNPYEQFF. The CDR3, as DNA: TGTGCCAGCAGGAATACAGGGAACCCCTACGAGCAGTTCTTC.

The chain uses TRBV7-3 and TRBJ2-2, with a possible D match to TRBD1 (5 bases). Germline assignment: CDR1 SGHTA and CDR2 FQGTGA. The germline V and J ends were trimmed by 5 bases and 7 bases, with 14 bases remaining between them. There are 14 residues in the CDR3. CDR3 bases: TGTGCCAGCAGCCCGAATGACAGAAACGGGGAGCTGTTTTTT. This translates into CASSPNDRNGELFF.

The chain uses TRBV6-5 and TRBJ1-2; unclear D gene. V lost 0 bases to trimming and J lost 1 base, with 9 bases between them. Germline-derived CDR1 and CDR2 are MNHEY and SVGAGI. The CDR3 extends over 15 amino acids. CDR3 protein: CASSYSGSDNYGYTF. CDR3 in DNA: TGTGCCAGCAGTTACTCAGGAAGCGATAACTATGGCTACACCTTC.

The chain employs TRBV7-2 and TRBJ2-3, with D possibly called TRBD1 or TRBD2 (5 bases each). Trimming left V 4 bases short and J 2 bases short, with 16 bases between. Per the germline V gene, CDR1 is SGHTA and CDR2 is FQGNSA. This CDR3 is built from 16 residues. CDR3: CASSWGRMINTDTQYF. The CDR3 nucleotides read TGTGCCAGCAGCTGGGGACGGATGATTAACACAGATACGCAGTATTTT. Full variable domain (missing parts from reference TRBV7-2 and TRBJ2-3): GAGVSQSPSNKVTEKGKDVELRCDPISGHTALYWYRQSLGQGLEFLIYFQGNSAPDKSGLPSDRFSAERTGGSVSTLTIQRTQQEDSAVYLCASSWGRMINTDTQYFGPGTRLTVL.

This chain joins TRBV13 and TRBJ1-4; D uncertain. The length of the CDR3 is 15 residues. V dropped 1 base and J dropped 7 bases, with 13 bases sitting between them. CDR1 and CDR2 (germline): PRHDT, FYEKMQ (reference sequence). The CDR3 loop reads CASSLANGPGEKLFF. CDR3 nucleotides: TGTGCCAGCAGCTTAGCCAACGGTCCAGGTGAAAAACTGTTTTTT. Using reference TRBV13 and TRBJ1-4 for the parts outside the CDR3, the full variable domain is AAGVIQSPRHLIKEKRETATLKCYPIPRHDTVYWYQQGPGQDPQFLISFYEKMQSDKGSIPDRFSAQQFSDYHSELNMSSLELGDSALYFCASSLANGPGEKLFFGSGTQLSVL.

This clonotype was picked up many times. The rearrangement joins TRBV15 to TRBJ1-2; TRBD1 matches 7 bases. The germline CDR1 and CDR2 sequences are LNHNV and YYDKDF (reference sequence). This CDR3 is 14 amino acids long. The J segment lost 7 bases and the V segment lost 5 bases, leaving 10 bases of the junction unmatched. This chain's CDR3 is CATSSSTGLVGYTF. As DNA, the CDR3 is TGTGCCACCAGCTCATCGACAGGGTTGGTTGGCTACACCTTC.

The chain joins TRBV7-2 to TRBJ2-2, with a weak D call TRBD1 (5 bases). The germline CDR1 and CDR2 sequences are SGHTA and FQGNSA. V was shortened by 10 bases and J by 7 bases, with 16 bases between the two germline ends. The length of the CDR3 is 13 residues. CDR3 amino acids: CATSTAPGGELFF. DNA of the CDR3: TGTGCCACCTCGACAGCGCCTGGCGGGGAGCTGTTTTTT.

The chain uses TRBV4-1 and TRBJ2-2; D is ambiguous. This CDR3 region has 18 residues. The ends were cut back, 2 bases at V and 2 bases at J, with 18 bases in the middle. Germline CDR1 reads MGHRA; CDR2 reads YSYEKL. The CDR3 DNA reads TGCGCCAGCAGCCAACGATCCATGGAGTTTCTCAACACCGGGGAGCTGTTTTTT. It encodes CASSQRSMEFLNTGELFF.

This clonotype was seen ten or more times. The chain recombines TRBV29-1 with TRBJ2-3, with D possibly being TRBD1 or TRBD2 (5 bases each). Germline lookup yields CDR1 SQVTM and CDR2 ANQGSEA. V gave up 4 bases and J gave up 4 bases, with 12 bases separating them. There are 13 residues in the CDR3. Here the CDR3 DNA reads TGCAGCGTTGCCTCGGGACCCCCAGATACGCAGTATTTT. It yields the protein CSVASGPPDTQYF.

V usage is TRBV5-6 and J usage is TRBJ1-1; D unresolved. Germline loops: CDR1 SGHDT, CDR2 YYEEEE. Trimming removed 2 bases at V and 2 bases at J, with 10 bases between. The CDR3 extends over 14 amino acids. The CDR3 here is CASSLLWANTEAFF. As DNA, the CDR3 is TGTGCCAGCAGCTTATTATGGGCAAACACTGAAGCTTTCTTT.

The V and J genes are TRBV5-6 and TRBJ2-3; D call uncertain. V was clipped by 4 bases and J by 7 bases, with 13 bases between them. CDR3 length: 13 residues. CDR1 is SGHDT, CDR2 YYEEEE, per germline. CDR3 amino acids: CASSLMVSHTQYF. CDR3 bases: TGTGCCAGCAGCCTGATGGTTAGCCATACGCAGTATTTT.

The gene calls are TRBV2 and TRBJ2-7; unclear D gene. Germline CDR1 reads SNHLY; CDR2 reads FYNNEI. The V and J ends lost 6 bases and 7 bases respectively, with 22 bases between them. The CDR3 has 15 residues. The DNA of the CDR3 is TGTGCCAGCAGACTTACAGCCCCCACCTACAATGAGCAGTACTTC. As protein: CASRLTAPTYNEQYF.

The DNA for the CDR3 is TGTGCCACCTCGACAGGGGGCAATGAAAAACTGTTTTTT. It encodes CATSTGGNEKLFF. The chain carries TRBV15 and TRBJ1-4; 10 positions agree with TRBD1. Germline loops: CDR1 LNHNV, CDR2 YYDKDF (reference sequence). V shed 8 bases and J 5 bases; nucleotides not matched to a gene: 2. This CDR3 is 13 amino acids long.

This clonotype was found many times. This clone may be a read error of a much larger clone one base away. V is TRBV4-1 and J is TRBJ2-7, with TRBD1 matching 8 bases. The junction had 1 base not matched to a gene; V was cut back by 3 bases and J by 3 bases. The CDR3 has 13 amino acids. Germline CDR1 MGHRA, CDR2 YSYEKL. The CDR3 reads CASSHGQGYEQYF. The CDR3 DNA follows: TGCGCCAGCAGCCACGGACAGGGCTACGAGCAGTACTTC.

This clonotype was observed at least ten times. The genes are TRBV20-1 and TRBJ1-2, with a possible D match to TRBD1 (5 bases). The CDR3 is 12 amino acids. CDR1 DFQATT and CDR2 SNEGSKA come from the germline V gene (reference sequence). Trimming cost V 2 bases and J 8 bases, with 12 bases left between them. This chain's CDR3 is CSARLLEGGYTF. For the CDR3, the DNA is TGCAGTGCTAGACTACTGGAGGGGGGCTACACCTTC.

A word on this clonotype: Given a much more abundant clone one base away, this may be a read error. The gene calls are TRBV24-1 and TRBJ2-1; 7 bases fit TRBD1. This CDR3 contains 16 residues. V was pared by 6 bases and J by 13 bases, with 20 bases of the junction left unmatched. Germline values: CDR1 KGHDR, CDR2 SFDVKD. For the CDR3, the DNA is TGTGCCACCAGTATTACAGGGGTGGGGACCCAAGAGACCCAGTTCTTC. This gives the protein CATSITGVGTQETQFF.

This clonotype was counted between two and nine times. The CDR3 sequence: CSVETQGNYGYTF. The DNA of the CDR3 is TGCAGCGTTGAGACCCAGGGTAACTATGGCTACACCTTC. V gene TRBV29-1 combines with J gene TRBJ1-2, with a tentative D call TRBD1 (5 bases). Germline V CDR1 and CDR2: SQVTM, ANQGSEA. The CDR3 is 13 amino acids. Trimming stripped 3 bases from V and 1 base from J, with 9 bases between.

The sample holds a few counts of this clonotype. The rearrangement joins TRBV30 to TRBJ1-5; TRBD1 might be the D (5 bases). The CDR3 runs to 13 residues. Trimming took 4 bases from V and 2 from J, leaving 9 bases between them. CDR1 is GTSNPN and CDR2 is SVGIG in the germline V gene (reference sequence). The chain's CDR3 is CAWNRGGNQPQHF. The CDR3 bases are TGTGCCTGGAATAGGGGAGGCAATCAGCCCCAGCATTTT.

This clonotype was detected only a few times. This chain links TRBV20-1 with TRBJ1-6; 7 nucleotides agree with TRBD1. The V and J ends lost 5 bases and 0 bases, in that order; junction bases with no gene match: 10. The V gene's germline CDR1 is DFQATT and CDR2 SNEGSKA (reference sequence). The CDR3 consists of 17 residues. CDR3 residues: CSAGGTVPSSYNSPLHF. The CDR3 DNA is TGCAGTGCTGGCGGGACAGTTCCCAGCTCCTATAATTCACCCCTCCACTTT.

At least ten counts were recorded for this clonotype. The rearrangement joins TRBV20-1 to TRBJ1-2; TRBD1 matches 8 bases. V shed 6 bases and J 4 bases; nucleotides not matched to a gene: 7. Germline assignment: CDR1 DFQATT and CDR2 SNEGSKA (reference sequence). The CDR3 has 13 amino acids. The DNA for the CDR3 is TGCAGTGCCCGTGGACAGGGCGGCTATGGCTACACCTTC. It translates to CSARGQGGYGYTF.

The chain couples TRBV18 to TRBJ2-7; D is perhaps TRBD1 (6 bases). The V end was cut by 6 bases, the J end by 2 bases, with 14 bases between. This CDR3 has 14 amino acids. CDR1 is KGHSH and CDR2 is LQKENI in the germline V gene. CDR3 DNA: TGTGCCAGCTCCCTTGACAGGAACACCTACGAGCAGTACTTC. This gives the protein CASSLDRNTYEQYF.

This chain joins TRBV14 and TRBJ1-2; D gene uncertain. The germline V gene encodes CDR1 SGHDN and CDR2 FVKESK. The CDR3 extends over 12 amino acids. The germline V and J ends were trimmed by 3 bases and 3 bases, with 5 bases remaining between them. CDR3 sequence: CASSHGHYGYTF. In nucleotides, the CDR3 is TGTGCCAGCAGCCACGGCCACTATGGCTACACCTTC.

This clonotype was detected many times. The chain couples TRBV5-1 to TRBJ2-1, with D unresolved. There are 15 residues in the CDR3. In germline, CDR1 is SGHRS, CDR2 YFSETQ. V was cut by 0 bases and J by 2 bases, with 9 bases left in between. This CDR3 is CASSLVVGPYNEQFF. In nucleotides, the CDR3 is TGCGCCAGCAGCTTGGTTGTGGGCCCCTACAATGAGCAGTTCTTC.

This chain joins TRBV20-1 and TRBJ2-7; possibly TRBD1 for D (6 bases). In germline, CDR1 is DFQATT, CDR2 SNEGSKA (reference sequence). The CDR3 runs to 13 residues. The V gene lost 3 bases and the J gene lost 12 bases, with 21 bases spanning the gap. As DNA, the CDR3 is TGCAGTGCTAGTGAGGGGGTCACAGAGACCCCGTACTTC. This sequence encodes CSASEGVTETPYF.